The 13 T cell receptor beta chains below were found in one sample sequenced in a study of blood T cell repertoires in COVID-19 (dated by TCRdb to 2018 to 2020). The method behind the library was the immunoSEQ multiplex PCR assay. Imported from immuneACCESS, the table was reduced by TCRdb to in-frame sequences with V and J called. These copies leave out some clones; in studies compared against another copy, an unresolved V gene accounts for under half, and the cause of the remainder is not known. Within this sample are a few hundred thousand clones, with roughly 90% of them counted one time only. The ten largest clones represent around 12% of the sample. Sequenced material: peripheral blood. The receptors stem from a woman aged 55-69 years with acute or convalescent COVID-19.

The rearrangement links TRBV7-9 to TRBJ2-3; 8 positions match TRBD2. With V trimmed by 5 bases and J by 2 bases, 18 bases remained unmatched. The CDR3 runs 19 residues. Germline values: CDR1 SEHNR, CDR2 FQNEAQ (reference sequence). CDR3 nucleotide sequence: TGTGCCAGCAGCCCCTGGGGAGCGGGAGAAAAGGGGCTCACAGATACGCAGTATTTT. It is translated as CASSPWGAGEKGLTDTQYF.

V is TRBV7-2 and J is TRBJ1-3; 9 positions match TRBD1. Germline V gene data show CDR1 as SGHTA and CDR2 as FQGNSA. With 1 base clipped from V and 3 bases from J, the junction kept 1 base outside the gene matches. The CDR3 loop spans 15 amino acids. DNA for the CDR3: TGTGCCAGCAGCTTAGTGACAGGGGGTGGAAACACCATATATTTT. This encodes CASSLVTGGGNTIYF.

This chain connects TRBV7-6 to TRBJ2-3; 12 bases agree with TRBD2. The CDR3 has 16 amino acids. Trimming cost V 5 bases and J 5 bases; bases outside gene matches: 8. Germline CDR1 is SGHVS and CDR2 is FNYEAQ. CDR3 in DNA: TGTGCCAGCAGCCGAGCTAGCGGGAGGGCCGGAGATACGCAGTATTTT. Protein sequence: CASSRASGRAGDTQYF. Using reference TRBV7-6 and TRBJ2-3 for the parts outside the CDR3, the full variable domain is GAGVSQSPRYKVTKRGQDVALRCDPISGHVSLYWYRQALGQGPEFLTYFNYEAQQDKSGLPNDRFSAERPEGSISTLTIQRTEQRDSAMYRCASSRASGRAGDTQYFGPGTRLTVL.

The rearrangement links TRBV9 to TRBJ1-1; 10 bases line up with TRBD1. The V and J ends lost 0 bases and 4 bases, in that order; junction bases with no gene match: 6. CDR1 is SGDLS and CDR2 is YYNGEE in the germline V gene. The CDR3 consists of 16 residues. The CDR3 reads CASSVEGQGPGTEAFF. CDR3 DNA: TGTGCCAGCAGCGTAGAGGGACAGGGGCCAGGCACTGAAGCTTTCTTT.

The CDR3 protein is CASSYSASGRSNTGELFF. The DNA of the CDR3 is TGTGCCAGCAGTTACTCTGCTAGCGGGAGGTCGAACACCGGGGAGCTGTTTTTT. The rearrangement uses TRBV6-2 or TRBV6-3 and TRBJ2-2; the match to TRBD2 covers 11 bases. Trimming removed 0 bases from V and 0 bases from J; junction bases left unmatched: 3. Germline CDR1 MNHEY, CDR2 SVGEGT. CDR3 length equals 18 residues.

This chain links TRBV7-8 with TRBJ2-2; 7 bases are shared with TRBD2. The ends lost 5 bases at V and 4 bases at J; junction bases unmatched: 7. In germline, CDR1 is SGHVS, CDR2 FQNEAQ. The CDR3 loop spans 15 amino acids. This CDR3 is CASSPKRDVTGELFF. Written as DNA, the CDR3 is TGTGCCAGCAGCCCCAAGCGGGATGTCACCGGGGAGCTGTTTTTT.

This chain joins TRBV11-3 and TRBJ2-7; possible D gene TRBD2, 6 bases. Trimming removed 0 bases at V and 7 bases at J, with 10 bases between. The CDR3 totals 13 residues. Looked up from germline, CDR1 is SGHNT and CDR2 is YENEEA. CDR3 nucleotides: TGTGCCAGCAGCTTAGACGAGGGAGGAGAGCAGTACTTC. Its protein product is CASSLDEGGEQYF.

The V gene is TRBV18, the J gene TRBJ1-2, with TRBD1 matching over 9 bases. Germline values: CDR1 KGHSH, CDR2 LQKENI. With 6 bases clipped from V and 5 bases from J, the junction kept 4 bases outside the gene matches. This CDR3 has 13 amino acids. CDR3 region: CASSQGTGYGYTF. The CDR3 DNA is TGTGCCAGCTCTCAGGGGACAGGGTATGGCTACACCTTC.

The gene calls are TRBV18 and TRBJ2-7; perhaps TRBD1 as D (6 bases). Trimming took 5 bases from V and 5 from J, leaving 10 bases between them. The CDR3 runs 12 residues. In germline, CDR1 is KGHSH, CDR2 LQKENI. CDR3 nucleotides: TGTGCCAGCTCAACAGGGTGGGACGAGCAGTACTTC. It is translated as CASSTGWDEQYF.

The V gene is TRBV3-1 (or the pseudogene TRBV3-2), the J gene TRBJ2-4, with 8 nucleotides matching TRBD2. Germline V gene sequence: CDR1 LGHDT, CDR2 YNNKEL (reference sequence). The CDR3 extends over 17 amino acids. V shed 3 bases and J 1 base; nucleotides not matched to a gene: 8. This CDR3 reads CASSHAQRESAKNIQYF. The CDR3, as DNA: TGTGCCAGCAGCCACGCCCAGCGGGAGTCGGCCAAAAACATTCAGTACTTC.

The rearrangement links TRBV2 to TRBJ2-7, with 8 positions matching TRBD2. Germline V gene data show CDR1 as SNHLY and CDR2 as FYNNEI. The length of the CDR3 is 15 residues. After removal of 8 bases from V and 3 bases from J, the junction contained 12 bases not matched to a gene. The CDR3, as DNA: TGTGCCAGCGCCCTCGGCGGGACTAGATACTACGAGCAGTACTTC. It is translated as CASALGGTRYYEQYF. Full variable domain (remainder filled in from reference TRBV2 and TRBJ2-7): EPEVTQTPSHQVTQMGQEVILRCVPISNHLYFYWYRQILGQKVEFLVSFYNNEISEKSEIFDDQFSVERPDGSNFTLKIRSTKLEDSAMYFCASALGGTRYYEQYFGPGTRLTVT.

V gene TRBV2 combines with J gene TRBJ2-7, with TRBD1 as a possible D gene (6 bases). Trimming cost V 10 bases and J 5 bases, with 12 bases left between them. Germline lookup yields CDR1 SNHLY and CDR2 FYNNEI. The CDR3 runs to 11 residues. CDR3 nucleotides: TGTGCCACAACAGGGTCCAACGAGCAGTACTTC. Its translation: CATTGSNEQYF.

This rearrangement joins TRBV4-1 to TRBJ1-2; D is ambiguous. The CDR3 covers 14 residues. With 0 bases removed from V and 2 bases from J, the gap between germline ends came to 7 bases. Per germline, CDR1 MGHRA and CDR2 YSYEKL. The CDR3 is CASSQDGVNYGYTF. The CDR3 DNA sequence: TGCGCCAGCAGCCAAGACGGGGTCAACTATGGCTACACCTTC.